A selection of T cell receptor beta chains follows, all from one sample in a study of shared clonotypes between healthy human individuals. Some clones are missing from TCRdb's copy, which holds only in-frame ones; the method was immunoSEQ multiplex PCR. This table holds 2 million to 2.5 million clones, approximately 93% found once. The sequenced material came from naive CD4+ T cells from PBMCs. These receptors were collected from a man aged 18-30 years in good health. Some clones in this sample may be carry-over from other donors' samples. CDR3s include the opening cysteine and the closing phenylalanine or tryptophan. D genes are given only for firm matches. Size is stated for part of the rows, as once, few or many counts, or as a class when the clone is expanded.

clone_size: .; d_call: .; cdr3_length: 13; j_call: TRBJ1-2; v_call: TRBV18; cdr3_aa: CASSPGMNYGYTF; cdr3_nt: TGTGCCAGCTCACCTGGGATGAACTATGGCTACACCTTC
clone_size: few; d_call: .; cdr3_length: 14; j_call: TRBJ1-1; v_call: TRBV18; cdr3_aa: CASSQTDKDTEAFF; cdr3_nt: TGTGCCAGCTCACAGACGGATAAGGACACTGAAGCTTTCTTT
clone_size: .; d_call: .; cdr3_length: 13; j_call: TRBJ1-5; v_call: TRBV30; cdr3_aa: CAWSVLGKQPQHF; cdr3_nt: TGTGCCTGGAGTGTACTCGGTAAACAGCCCCAGCATTTT
clone_size: .; d_call: .; cdr3_length: 15; j_call: TRBJ1-1; v_call: TRBV9; cdr3_aa: CASSVEPGGATEAFF; cdr3_nt: TGTGCCAGCAGCGTAGAACCGGGTGGAGCGACTGAAGCTTTCTTT
clone_size: .; d_call: .; cdr3_length: 16; j_call: TRBJ1-2; v_call: TRBV4-1; cdr3_aa: CASSQFPAGVAYGYTF; cdr3_nt: TGCGCCAGCAGCCAATTCCCCGCCGGTGTCGCTTATGGCTACACCTTC
clone_size: .; d_call: TRBD2; cdr3_length: 15; j_call: TRBJ2-5; v_call: TRBV28; cdr3_aa: CASSSSLAGKETQYF; cdr3_nt: TGTGCCAGCAGTTCCTCACTAGCGGGCAAAGAGACCCAGTACTTC
clone_size: few; d_call: TRBD1; cdr3_length: 13; j_call: TRBJ1-2; v_call: TRBV28; cdr3_aa: CASSLNRGRGYTF; cdr3_nt: TGTGCCAGCAGCTTGAACAGGGGGCGAGGCTACACCTTC
clone_size: .; d_call: .; cdr3_length: 16; j_call: TRBJ2-1; v_call: TRBV4-1; cdr3_aa: CASSQPGMSTYNEQFF; cdr3_nt: TGCGCCAGCAGCCAACCCGGAATGAGTACATACAATGAGCAGTTCTTC
clone_size: .; d_call: .; cdr3_length: 15; j_call: TRBJ2-5; v_call: TRBV4-1; cdr3_aa: CASSQAKGQSETQYF; cdr3_nt: TGCGCCAGCAGCCAAGCGAAGGGACAAAGCGAGACCCAGTACTTC
clone_size: .; d_call: .; cdr3_length: 15; j_call: TRBJ2-1; v_call: TRBV9; cdr3_aa: CASSPGQGSYNEQFF; cdr3_nt: TGTGCCAGCAGCCCCGGGCAGGGTTCATACAATGAGCAGTTCTTC
clone_size: .; d_call: TRBD1; cdr3_length: 14; j_call: TRBJ1-2; v_call: TRBV18; cdr3_aa: CASSPRDRGYGYTF; cdr3_nt: TGTGCCAGCTCACCGAGGGACAGGGGTTATGGCTACACCTTC
clone_size: .; d_call: TRBD1; cdr3_length: 15; j_call: TRBJ1-1; v_call: TRBV5-1; cdr3_aa: CASSYTGAGVTEAFF; cdr3_nt: TGCGCCAGCAGCTATACAGGGGCCGGAGTCACTGAAGCTTTCTTT
clone_size: .; d_call: .; cdr3_length: 12; j_call: TRBJ2-1; v_call: TRBV28; cdr3_aa: CASSARDREQFF; cdr3_nt: TGTGCCAGCAGTGCGCGAGACAGGGAGCAGTTCTTC
clone_size: .; d_call: .; cdr3_length: 13; j_call: TRBJ2-1; v_call: TRBV6-5; cdr3_aa: CASRRRKDNEQFF; cdr3_nt: TGTGCCAGCAGACGAAGAAAAGACAATGAGCAGTTCTTC
clone_size: .; d_call: .; cdr3_length: 12; j_call: TRBJ2-2; v_call: TRBV29-1; cdr3_aa: CSVGRLSGELFF; cdr3_nt: TGCAGCGTTGGGAGATTGAGCGGGGAGCTGTTTTTT
clone_size: .; d_call: TRBD1; cdr3_length: 15; j_call: TRBJ2-1; v_call: TRBV5-6; cdr3_aa: CASNGLDRGLYEQFF; cdr3_nt: TGTGCCAGCAACGGGTTGGACAGGGGGCTTTATGAGCAGTTCTTC
clone_size: .; d_call: .; cdr3_length: 14; j_call: TRBJ1-1; v_call: TRBV7-9; cdr3_aa: CASSFRGGSTEAFF; cdr3_nt: TGTGCCAGCAGCTTCCGAGGGGGAAGTACTGAAGCTTTCTTT
clone_size: .; d_call: TRBD1; cdr3_length: 14; j_call: TRBJ2-1; v_call: TRBV7-2; cdr3_aa: CASSSRGPYNEQFF; cdr3_nt: TGTGCCAGCAGCTCCAGGGGGCCCTACAATGAGCAGTTCTTC
clone_size: .; d_call: TRBD2; cdr3_length: 12; j_call: TRBJ2-1; v_call: TRBV19; cdr3_aa: CASRAGTSAQFF; cdr3_nt: TGTGCCAGTAGAGCCGGGACTAGCGCGCAGTTCTTC
clone_size: .; d_call: TRBD2; cdr3_length: 15; j_call: TRBJ2-3; v_call: TRBV7-7; cdr3_aa: CASSTGTSVYDTQYF; cdr3_nt: TGTGCCAGCAGCACCGGGACTAGCGTCTATGATACGCAGTATTTT